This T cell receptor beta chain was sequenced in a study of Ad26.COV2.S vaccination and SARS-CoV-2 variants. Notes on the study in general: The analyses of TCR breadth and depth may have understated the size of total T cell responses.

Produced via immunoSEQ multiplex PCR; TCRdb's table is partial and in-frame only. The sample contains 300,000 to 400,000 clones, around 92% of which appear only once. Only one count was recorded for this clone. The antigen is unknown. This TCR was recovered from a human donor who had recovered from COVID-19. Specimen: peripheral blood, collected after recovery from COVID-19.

CDR3 in amino acids: CASSLTGEKLFF. The CDR3, as DNA: TGTGCCAGCAGCCTCACGGGAGAAAAACTGTTTTTT. The genes are TRBV7-6 and TRBJ1-4; D unresolved. The ends were cut back, 5 bases at V and 8 bases at J, with 9 bases in the middle. The CDR3 consists of 12 residues. Germline V lookup: CDR1 SGHVS, CDR2 FNYEAQ.